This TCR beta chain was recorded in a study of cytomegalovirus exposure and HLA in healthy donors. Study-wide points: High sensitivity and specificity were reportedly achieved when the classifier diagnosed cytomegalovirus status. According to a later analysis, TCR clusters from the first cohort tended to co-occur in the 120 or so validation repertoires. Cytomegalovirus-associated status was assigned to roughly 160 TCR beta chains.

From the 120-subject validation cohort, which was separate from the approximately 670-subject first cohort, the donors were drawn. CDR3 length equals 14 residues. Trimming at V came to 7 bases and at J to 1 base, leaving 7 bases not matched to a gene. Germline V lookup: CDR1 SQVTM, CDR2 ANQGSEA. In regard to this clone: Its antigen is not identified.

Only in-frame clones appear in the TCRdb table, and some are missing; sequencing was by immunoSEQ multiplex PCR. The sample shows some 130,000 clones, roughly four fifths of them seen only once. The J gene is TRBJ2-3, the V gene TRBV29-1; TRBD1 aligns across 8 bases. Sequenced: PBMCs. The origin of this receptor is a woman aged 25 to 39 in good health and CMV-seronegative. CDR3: CSADLTGGTDTQYF. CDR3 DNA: TGCAGCGCCGATTTGACAGGGGGCACAGATACGCAGTATTTT.